The 28 T cell receptor beta chains below all came from one sample that was sequenced in a study of shared clonotypes between healthy human individuals. The assay was immunoSEQ multiplex PCR, and TCRdb's table has in-frame clones only and misses some. The sample consists of some 240,000 clones, 50% to 80% of them appearing once. The specimen was memory CD4+ T cells sorted from blood. Noted subset: CD45RA-negative fraction. The receptors were sampled from a man aged 25 to 40 in good health.

This clone was recorded only once. V and J are TRBV11-3 and TRBJ2-1, with D possibly matching TRBD1 (5 bases). CDR1 SGHNT and CDR2 YENEEA come from the germline V gene. The length of the CDR3 is 14 residues. With 5 bases removed from V and 5 bases from J, the gap between germline ends came to 13 bases. The CDR3 loop is CASSGAGIDNEQFF. CDR3 DNA: TGTGCCAGCAGCGGGGCCGGAATCGACAATGAGCAGTTCTTC.

The chain couples TRBV10-1 to TRBJ2-4; D not resolved. V was cut by 3 bases and J by 7 bases, with 13 bases left in between. The CDR3 consists of 14 residues. The germline gives CDR1 WNHNN, CDR2 SYGVQD (reference sequence). CDR3 amino acids: CASSDIGVGNIQYF. The CDR3 region has the DNA TGCGCCAGCAGTGACATCGGAGTGGGTAACATTCAGTACTTC.

The V gene is TRBV18, the J gene TRBJ2-3; 8 bases are a match to TRBD1. Germline loops: CDR1 KGHSH, CDR2 LQKENI. V lost 3 bases and J lost 1; bases outside the gene matches: 3. This CDR3 has 15 residues. CDR3 coding DNA: TGTGCCAGCTCACCGAACAGGGGGGGCACAGATACGCAGTATTTT. Translated: CASSPNRGGTDTQYF.

This sequence joins TRBV7-2 and TRBJ2-7, with 8 positions matching TRBD1. Germline trimming cut 5 bases from V and 3 bases from J; bases unmatched to any gene: 9. CDR1 and CDR2 from the germline V gene are SGHTA and FQGNSA. The CDR3 loop spans 15 amino acids. The CDR3, as DNA: TGTGCCAGCAGCCAAGGGACAGGAAGGGGCTACGAGCAGTACTTC. Translation: CASSQGTGRGYEQYF.

CDR3 sequence reads: CASSEQETQYF. The CDR3 coding sequence is TGTGCCAGCAGCGAGCAAGAGACCCAGTACTTC. The genes are TRBV7-9 and TRBJ2-5; no clear D gene. The CDR3 has 11 residues. V was clipped by 5 bases and J by 2 bases, with 3 bases between them. Germline lookup yields CDR1 SEHNR and CDR2 FQNEAQ (reference sequence).

V gene TRBV6-1 combines with J gene TRBJ1-2; D perhaps matches TRBD1 (5 bases). Germline loops: CDR1 MNHNS, CDR2 SASEGT. V was clipped by 4 bases and J by 8 bases, with 32 bases between them. CDR3 size: 19 residues. For the CDR3, the DNA is TGTGCCAGCAGTGGGGAGGGTGTACCAAGGGGACGGCCGGTGAGCGGCTACACCTTC. This encodes CASSGEGVPRGRPVSGYTF.

The chain couples TRBV7-9 to TRBJ2-3; TRBD1 aligns across 7 bases. The CDR3 length is 16 residues. From germline, CDR1 is SEHNR and CDR2 FQNEAQ (reference sequence). After removal of 1 base from V and 0 bases from J, the junction contained 4 bases not matched to a gene. CDR3 in amino acids: CASSLGTGSSTDTQYF. The DNA of the CDR3 is TGTGCCAGCAGCTTAGGGACAGGTTCGAGCACAGATACGCAGTATTTT.

This chain links TRBV5-5 with TRBJ1-1, with D unresolved. Germline V gene data show CDR1 as SGHKS and CDR2 as YYEKEE (reference sequence). This CDR3 comprises 16 residues. Trimming removed 0 bases at V and 3 bases at J, with 15 bases between. The CDR3 protein is CASSLAIGGIYTEAFF. As DNA, the CDR3 is TGTGCCAGCAGCTTGGCCATAGGAGGAATTTACACTGAAGCTTTCTTT.

The chain uses TRBV11-2 and TRBJ2-5; no clear D gene. Trimming took 3 bases from V and 4 from J, leaving 6 bases between them. Per the germline V gene, CDR1 is SGHAT and CDR2 is FQNNGV. The CDR3 runs 12 residues. CDR3 protein: CASSLARETQYF. DNA of the CDR3: TGTGCCAGCAGCTTGGCTAGAGAGACCCAGTACTTC.

In the case of this clone: Other DNA sequences in this sample translate to the same CDR3. The rearrangement uses TRBV18 and TRBJ2-2; the D is unclear. The CDR3 loop spans 14 amino acids. V shed 2 bases and J shed 5 bases, with 9 bases lying between them. Germline-derived CDR1 and CDR2 are KGHSH and LQKENI. CDR3 amino acids: CASSPNTGTGELFF. CDR3 DNA: TGTGCCAGCTCACCAAATACCGGGACCGGGGAGCTGTTTTTT.

Regarding this clone: The same CDR3 arises from other DNA sequences in this sample as well. The chain uses TRBV11-3 and TRBJ2-3; unclear D gene. This CDR3 is 12 amino acids long. Germline V lookup: CDR1 SGHNT, CDR2 YENEEA. Trimming shortened V by 3 bases and J by 2 bases, and 3 bases separated the two germline ends. The CDR3 spells CASSFNTDTQYF. Here the CDR3 DNA reads TGTGCCAGCAGCTTTAACACAGATACGCAGTATTTT.

This clone was recorded at least ten times. Its ends do not fully match the called genes, so a read error is possible. The chain carries TRBV13 and TRBJ2-7; D could derive from TRBD1 or TRBD2 (6 bases each). This CDR3 region has 15 residues. Germline V gives CDR1 PRHDT, CDR2 FYEKMQ (reference sequence). CDR3 DNA: TGTGCCAGCAGCCTAGGGGGGCGGAAACCCTACGAGCAGTACTTC. This codes for CASSLGGRKPYEQYF.

The gene calls are TRBV7-9 and TRBJ2-1, with D perhaps matching TRBD1 or TRBD2 (6 bases each). V was clipped by 1 base and J by 9 bases, with 10 bases between them. Germline values: CDR1 SEHNR, CDR2 FQNEAQ (reference sequence). The length of the CDR3 is 13 residues. CDR3 DNA sequence: TGTGCCAGCAGCTTAGTGGGGGGCGGTGAGCAGTTCTTC. It encodes CASSLVGGGEQFF.

V and J are TRBV15 and TRBJ1-5, with TRBD1 matching over 7 bases. The CDR3 consists of 14 residues. V trimming: 3 bases; J trimming: 11 bases; junction bases outside the gene matches: 10. Germline lookup yields CDR1 LNHNV and CDR2 YYDKDF (reference sequence). The CDR3 sequence: CATSRTGLAMAQHF. The CDR3 DNA sequence: TGTGCCACCAGCAGGACAGGGCTGGCGATGGCCCAGCATTTT.

This clone has a single count. The chain combines TRBV7-2 with TRBJ2-2; 14 bases are shared with TRBD2. This CDR3 contains 16 residues. Germline V lookup: CDR1 SGHTA, CDR2 FQGNSA. The V segment lost 5 bases and the J segment 5 bases; nucleotides outside the gene matches: 4. The CDR3 DNA sequence: TGTGCCAGCAGCGTGGGACTAGCGGGAGTTACCGGGGAGCTGTTTTTT. Translating it yields CASSVGLAGVTGELFF. The entire variable domain, with the rest obtained from reference TRBV7-2 and TRBJ2-2, is as follows: GAGVSQSPSNKVTEKGKDVELRCDPISGHTALYWYRQSLGQGLEFLIYFQGNSAPDKSGLPSDRFSAERTGGSVSTLTIQRTQQEDSAVYLCASSVGLAGVTGELFFGEGSRLTVL.

V and J are TRBV7-2 and TRBJ2-5; D may be TRBD1 (5 bases). Germline V lookup: CDR1 SGHTA, CDR2 FQGNSA. Trimming removed 2 bases from V and 1 base from J, with 8 bases in between. The CDR3 consists of 14 residues. In DNA form, the CDR3 reads TGTGCCAGCAGCTTACAGGGCCGCCAAGAGACCCAGTACTTC. This sequence encodes CASSLQGRQETQYF.

The chain recombines TRBV7-9 with TRBJ2-2; 13 bases map to TRBD2. CDR1 SEHNR and CDR2 FQNEAQ come from the germline V gene (reference sequence). The length of the CDR3 is 16 residues. J lost 5 bases, V lost 4 bases, and 4 bases had no gene match. CDR3 coding DNA: TGTGCCAGCAGCTGGGGACTAGCGGGAAGAACCGGGGAGCTGTTTTTT. Translating it yields CASSWGLAGRTGELFF.

The chain couples TRBV4-3 to TRBJ2-1; 7 positions match TRBD2. This CDR3 region has 15 residues. After removal of 0 bases from V and 9 bases from J, the junction contained 8 bases not matched to a gene. The germline V gene has CDR1 LGHNA and CDR2 YSLEER. CDR3 region: CASSQDGTIHGEQFF. The CDR3 nucleotides are TGCGCCAGCAGCCAAGATGGGACTATCCACGGTGAGCAGTTCTTC.

The rearrangement links TRBV5-4 to TRBJ2-5; 9 nucleotides match TRBD2. The CDR3 covers 14 residues. Germline V gene lookup returns CDR1 SGHNT and CDR2 YYREEE (reference sequence). Unmatched junction bases numbered 7, after V lost 5 bases and J lost 5 bases. The CDR3 here is CASRFSGRGETQYF. The CDR3 DNA follows: TGTGCCAGCAGGTTTAGCGGGAGAGGGGAGACCCAGTACTTC.

For the CDR3, the DNA is TGTGCCAGCTCACCACCCTTAACTAGCGGGAGGGTAATTGAGCAGTTCTTC. Encoded protein: CASSPPLTSGRVIEQFF. The chain has TRBV18 and TRBJ2-1; 13 bases align to TRBD2. V trimming: 0 bases; J trimming: 9 bases; junction bases outside the gene matches: 8. Germline CDR1 reads KGHSH; CDR2 reads LQKENI. This CDR3 has 17 amino acids.

V and J are TRBV4-1 and TRBJ2-1; D possibly corresponds to TRBD1 (5 bases). This CDR3 has 17 residues. Germline V gives CDR1 MGHRA, CDR2 YSYEKL. The ends were cut back, 1 base at V and 10 bases at J, with 23 bases in the middle. The CDR3, as DNA: TGCGCCAGCAGCCAAGTTGGAACAGGTACTGGGTTTGGGGAGCAGTTCTTC. This translates into CASSQVGTGTGFGEQFF.

J is TRBJ1-1 and V is TRBV5-8; D not certain. Germline V gives CDR1 SGHTS, CDR2 YDEGEE. The CDR3 sequence is 14 residues long. V dropped 2 bases and J dropped 0 bases, with 8 bases sitting between them. The CDR3 reads CASSFLAVNTEAFF. CDR3 in DNA: TGTGCCAGCAGCTTCCTTGCAGTGAACACTGAAGCTTTCTTT.

The chain uses TRBV7-4 and TRBJ2-7, with D tentatively TRBD2 (6 bases). This CDR3 has 14 amino acids. Germline loops: CDR1 SGHVT, CDR2 SQSDAQ. Trimming cost V 5 bases and J 3 bases, with 14 bases left between them. CDR3 nucleotide sequence: TGTGCCAGCAGCCCCGGGAGAAATAACTACGAGCAGTACTTC. Protein: CASSPGRNNYEQYF.

This clone was found a few times. The chain joins TRBV7-2 to TRBJ1-2; D not resolved. Germline lookup yields CDR1 SGHTA and CDR2 FQGNSA. The CDR3 extends over 14 amino acids. Deletions cut 5 bases from V and 0 bases from J, with 10 bases between. CDR3 protein: CASSGVGANYGYTF. In DNA form, the CDR3 reads TGTGCCAGCAGCGGGGTGGGAGCTAACTATGGCTACACCTTC.

The chain uses TRBV7-9 and TRBJ2-3, with TRBD1 as a possible D gene (6 bases). With 5 bases removed from V and 0 bases from J, the gap between germline ends came to 9 bases. Per the germline V gene, CDR1 is SEHNR and CDR2 is FQNEAQ (reference sequence). This CDR3 region has 14 residues. DNA for the CDR3: TGTGCCAGCAGCCGGACAGTTAGCACAGATACGCAGTATTTT. This sequence encodes CASSRTVSTDTQYF. Filled out from reference TRBV7-9 and TRBJ2-3, the complete variable domain reads DTGVSQNPRHKITKRGQNVTFRCDPISEHNRLYWYRQTLGQGPEFLTYFQNEAQLEKSRLLSDRFSAERPKGSFSTLEIQRTEQGDSAMYLCASSRTVSTDTQYFGPGTRLTVL.

This rearrangement joins TRBV19 to TRBJ2-1, with 13 bases identical to TRBD2. Germline CDR1 reads LNHDA; CDR2 reads SQIVND (reference sequence). The CDR3 length is 17 residues. The V gene end was trimmed by 7 bases and the J gene end by 5 bases; junction bases not matched to a gene: 11. The CDR3 here is CASTSPRTSGSHNEQFF. The CDR3 DNA reads as TGTGCCAGTACCTCACCAAGGACTAGCGGGAGCCACAATGAGCAGTTCTTC.

This clone was counted once. The chain uses TRBV13 and TRBJ2-7, with 8 nucleotides matching TRBD2. Per the germline V gene, CDR1 is PRHDT and CDR2 is FYEKMQ (reference sequence). Trimming cost V 0 bases and J 5 bases; bases outside gene matches: 6. This CDR3 comprises 15 residues. The CDR3 sequence: CASSLGPGLDHEQYF. The CDR3 coding sequence is TGTGCCAGCAGCTTAGGACCGGGACTAGACCACGAGCAGTACTTC.

The V and J genes are TRBV7-9 and TRBJ2-1; D ambiguous. This CDR3 spans 11 amino acids. Trimming took off 8 bases at V and 4 bases at J, with 6 bases between the two ends. Germline assignment: CDR1 SEHNR and CDR2 FQNEAQ (reference sequence). CDR3 DNA: TGTGCCAGCCAGGTTTACAATGAGCAGTTCTTC. Its translation is CASQVYNEQFF.